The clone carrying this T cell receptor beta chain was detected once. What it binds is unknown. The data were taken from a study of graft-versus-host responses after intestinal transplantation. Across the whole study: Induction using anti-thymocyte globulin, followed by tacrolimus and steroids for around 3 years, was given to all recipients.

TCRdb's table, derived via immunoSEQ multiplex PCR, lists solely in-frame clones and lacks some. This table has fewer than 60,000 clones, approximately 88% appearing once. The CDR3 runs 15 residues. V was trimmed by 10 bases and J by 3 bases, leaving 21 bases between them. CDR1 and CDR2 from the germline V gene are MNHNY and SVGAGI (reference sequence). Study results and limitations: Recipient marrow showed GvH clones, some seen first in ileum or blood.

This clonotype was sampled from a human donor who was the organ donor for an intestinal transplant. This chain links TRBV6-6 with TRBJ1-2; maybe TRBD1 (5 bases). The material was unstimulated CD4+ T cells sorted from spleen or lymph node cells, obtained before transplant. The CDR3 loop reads CATYIRRQTDYGYTF. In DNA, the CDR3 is TGTGCCACTTACATCCGAAGGCAGACAGACTATGGCTACACCTTC.